Each of the 27 T cell receptor beta chains below was sequenced from the same sample in a study of response to subunit inactivated influenza vaccine. MiXCR was run by TCRdb on the RT-PCR reads, yielding one entry per CDR3 protein. The sample contains about 520,000 distinct CDR3 sequences, 9.5% to 13% of which appear only once. The specimen comprised PBMCs from blood, sampled more than 35 days after vaccination. The receptors here all came from a man in his forties or fifties who received an inactivated influenza vaccine.

J is TRBJ2-5 and V is TRBV12-3 or TRBV12-4; 10 nucleotides match TRBD1. V shed 6 bases, J shed 6 bases, and the junction held 7 bases outside the gene matches. The length of the CDR3 is 14 residues. CDR3 sequence reads: CASSHRDRGQTQYF. CDR3 sequence (DNA): TGTGCCAGCAGCCACCGGGACAGGGGACAGACCCAGTACTTC.

The V call is TRBV5-1, the J call TRBJ2-3; TRBD2 matches 8 bases. The CDR3 length is 17 residues. CDR1 SGHRS and CDR2 YFSETQ come from the germline V gene. J was trimmed by 9 bases and V by 0 bases; bases with no gene match: 15. The CDR3 loop is CASSLDSGATHRLTQYF. The DNA for the CDR3 is TGCGCCAGCAGCTTGGATAGCGGGGCCACCCACAGATTGACGCAGTATTTT.

This clonotype was recorded at least ten times. The gene calls are TRBV6-5 and TRBJ2-7, with D possibly TRBD1 on 5 matching bases. Germline V lookup: CDR1 MNHEY, CDR2 SVGAGI. The CDR3 is 15 residues long. Trimming removed 0 bases at V and 2 bases at J, with 11 bases between. The CDR3 coding sequence is TGTGCCAGCAGTTACTCTGGGCCAGGGCCCTACGAGCAGTACTTC. Translation: CASSYSGPGPYEQYF.

This clonotype occurred a few times. The V gene is TRBV4-2, the J gene TRBJ2-1, with 11 bases identical to TRBD2. Germline-derived CDR1 and CDR2 are LGHNA and YNFKEQ. V was pared by 4 bases and J by 1 base, with 6 bases of the junction left unmatched. There are 17 residues in the CDR3. The CDR3 region is CASSPSTSGGSYNEQFF. CDR3 bases: TGTGCCAGCAGCCCGTCTACTAGCGGGGGATCCTACAATGAGCAGTTCTTC.

At least ten counts were recorded for this clonotype. This chain connects TRBV29-1 to TRBJ2-1; D unclear. There are 12 residues in the CDR3. Trimming removed 3 bases from V and 2 bases from J, with 5 bases in between. Germline V gives CDR1 SQVTM, CDR2 ANQGSEA. CDR3 DNA: TGCAGCGTTGATGGGGCCTACAATGAGCAGTTCTTC. Translated: CSVDGAYNEQFF.

CDR3 sequence (DNA): TGTGCCAGCAGCTTACCGATGGACAGATTGGAGACCCAGTACTTC. Translated, it gives CASSLPMDRLETQYF. This sequence joins TRBV7-9 and TRBJ2-5; TRBD1 might be the D (6 bases). The germline V and J ends were trimmed by 2 bases and 5 bases, with 15 bases remaining between them. Looked up from germline, CDR1 is SEHNR and CDR2 is FQNEAQ (reference sequence). This CDR3 region has 15 residues.

The rearrangement joins TRBV29-1 to TRBJ2-7; 9 nucleotides agree with TRBD1. Germline trimming cut 6 bases from V and 6 bases from J; bases unmatched to any gene: 12. This CDR3 comprises 14 residues. The V gene's germline CDR1 is SQVTM and CDR2 ANQGSEA. DNA of the CDR3: TGCAGCGTCCTCGGGGGTGACAGGGGGTCCGAGCAGTACTTC. This translates into CSVLGGDRGSEQYF.

A remark on this clonotype: At one end the junction does not follow the germline gene, possibly because of a read error. V is TRBV4-1 and J is TRBJ2-7; D call uncertain. The CDR3 runs to 13 residues. Looked up from germline, CDR1 is MGHRA and CDR2 is YSYEKL. The CDR3 sequence is CACSLRIAYEQYF. Written as DNA, the CDR3 is TGCGCCTGCAGCCTCCGTATTGCCTACGAGCAGTACTTC.

The chain joins TRBV7-8 to TRBJ2-3; possibly TRBD2 for D (5 bases). Germline CDR1 and CDR2: SGHVS and FQNEAQ. This CDR3 has 14 amino acids. The V and J ends lost 5 bases and 6 bases respectively, with 15 bases between them. The CDR3 bases are TGTGCCAGCAGCCCCCGGCGGGCTTTCGATACGCAGTATTTT. This translates into CASSPRRAFDTQYF.

The chain combines TRBV18 with TRBJ1-1, with TRBD1 matching over 8 bases. The CDR3 has 15 residues. V shed 5 bases and J 1 base; nucleotides not matched to a gene: 6. Germline CDR1 KGHSH, CDR2 LQKENI. The CDR3 DNA sequence: TGTGCCAGCTCAGCCTCAGGGGGCTGGAACACTGAAGCTTTCTTT. Translation gives CASSASGGWNTEAFF.

The chain has TRBV28 and TRBJ2-3; D gene uncertain. Germline loops: CDR1 MDHEN, CDR2 SYDVKM. V was clipped by 3 bases and J by 5 bases, with 12 bases between them. The CDR3 has 14 amino acids. In DNA form, the CDR3 reads TGTGCCAGCAGTTTGCTCCCACCCCAAGATACGCAGTATTTT. It specifies CASSLLPPQDTQYF.

In nucleotides, the CDR3 is TGTGCCACCAGCAGAGATGTTGGCGAGCAGTACTTC. Protein: CATSRDVGEQYF. The chain carries TRBV15 and TRBJ2-7; no reliable D call. The germline gives CDR1 LNHNV, CDR2 YYDKDF (reference sequence). V dropped 0 bases and J dropped 6 bases, with 6 bases sitting between them. The CDR3 consists of 12 residues.

This clonotype was picked up a small number of times. The gene calls are TRBV5-5 and TRBJ1-1; the D is unclear. The length of the CDR3 is 13 residues. Germline lookup yields CDR1 SGHKS and CDR2 YYEKEE (reference sequence). Trimming stripped 2 bases from V and 5 bases from J, with 10 bases between. CDR3 bases: TGTGCCAGCAGCTTCTACCAAGGGACTGAAGCTTTCTTT. Its translation: CASSFYQGTEAFF.

The sample holds many counts of this clonotype. V usage is TRBV5-6 and J usage is TRBJ2-1; tentative D call: TRBD2 (6 bases). The V gene's germline CDR1 is SGHDT and CDR2 YYEEEE. The CDR3 consists of 16 residues. Trimming cost V 0 bases and J 3 bases, with 13 bases left between them. The CDR3 sequence is CASSLVGGEVYNEQFF. The CDR3 region has the DNA TGTGCCAGCAGCTTGGTCGGAGGGGAGGTCTACAATGAGCAGTTCTTC.

In DNA, the CDR3 is TGTGCCAGCAGAGCGACAGATATCTCCTACGAGCAGTACTTC. Translation: CASRATDISYEQYF. The chain joins TRBV6-1 to TRBJ2-7; tentative D call: TRBD1 (5 bases). Trimming left V 6 bases short and J 0 bases short, with 12 bases between. Germline-derived CDR1 and CDR2 are MNHNS and SASEGT. The CDR3 consists of 14 residues.

The chain couples TRBV6-1 to TRBJ2-3, with D perhaps given as TRBD1 or TRBD2 (5 bases each). Germline CDR1 and CDR2: MNHNS and SASEGT. The CDR3 runs 16 residues. Trimming pared 1 base from V and 2 bases from J, leaving 13 bases between. The DNA for the CDR3 is TGTGCCAGCAGTGAAGGGGGAGTGGACATCACAGATACGCAGTATTTT. Its translation: CASSEGGVDITDTQYF.

There are a few counts of this clonotype. The gene calls are TRBV6-1 and TRBJ1-4; D is unresolved. Germline loops: CDR1 MNHNS, CDR2 SASEGT. Trimming removed 5 bases from V and 4 bases from J, with 11 bases in between. The CDR3 sequence is 14 residues long. The CDR3 loop is CASSRGLSNEKLFF. The DNA for the CDR3 is TGTGCCAGCAGTCGAGGGCTGAGTAATGAAAAACTGTTTTTT.

This clonotype occurred many times. The chain uses TRBV7-2 and TRBJ2-1; TRBD1 is a possible D gene (6 bases). The CDR3 contains 15 residues. Germline lookup yields CDR1 SGHTA and CDR2 FQGNSA. The germline V and J ends were trimmed by 0 bases and 2 bases, with 8 bases remaining between them. In DNA form, the CDR3 reads TGTGCCAGCAGCTTAGCGGGGACACCCTACAATGAGCAGTTCTTC. Translation gives CASSLAGTPYNEQFF.

This clonotype showed up just a few times. The chain links TRBV6-5 to TRBJ2-3; D call uncertain. This CDR3 is built from 14 residues. Looked up from germline, CDR1 is MNHEY and CDR2 is SVGAGI. The V gene lost 6 bases and the J gene lost 0 bases, with 10 bases spanning the gap. The CDR3 loop is CASRYPDSTDTQYF. The DNA of the CDR3 is TGTGCCAGCAGATACCCTGATAGCACAGATACGCAGTATTTT.

This clonotype has more than one count but fewer than ten. The chain couples TRBV3-1 to TRBJ1-1, with 9 nucleotides matching TRBD1. The CDR3 has 15 residues. CDR1 is LGHDT and CDR2 is YNNKEL in the germline V gene (reference sequence). The J segment lost 4 bases and the V segment lost 1 base, leaving 4 bases of the junction unmatched. DNA for the CDR3: TGTGCCAGCAGCCAAGTTGAGACAGGGGGCACTGAAGCTTTCTTT. Translation: CASSQVETGGTEAFF.

In its sample, this clonotype was seen many times. The V gene is TRBV12-3 or TRBV12-4, the J gene TRBJ2-7, with D possibly TRBD1 on 6 matching bases. The length of the CDR3 is 14 residues. V gave up 4 bases and J gave up 0 bases, with 10 bases separating them. Written as DNA, the CDR3 is TGTGCCAGCAGTTGGACAGCGAGCTCCTACGAGCAGTACTTC. It encodes CASSWTASSYEQYF.

This chain connects TRBV5-1 to TRBJ2-3; tentatively, D is TRBD1 or TRBD2 (5 bases each). There are 15 residues in the CDR3. Trimming removed 4 bases at V and 0 bases at J, with 12 bases between. Germline V gene data show CDR1 as SGHRS and CDR2 as YFSETQ. CDR3 bases: TGCGCCAGCAGCCCCCGGGACCCGAGCACAGATACGCAGTATTTT. Protein sequence: CASSPRDPSTDTQYF.

This clonotype was seen only a few times. The chain is built from TRBV27 and TRBJ2-1, with TRBD2 identical over 13 bases. Germline V lookup: CDR1 MNHEY, CDR2 SMNVEV (reference sequence). Trimming removed 3 bases from V and 9 bases from J; junction bases left unmatched: 8. The CDR3 runs to 16 residues. The CDR3 loop is CASSLPGLAGRGEQFF. The CDR3 nucleotides read TGTGCCAGCAGTTTGCCGGGACTAGCGGGACGTGGTGAGCAGTTCTTC.

This chain joins TRBV2 and TRBJ1-4, with D possibly being TRBD1 (5 bases). CDR3 length: 16 residues. CDR1 is SNHLY and CDR2 is FYNNEI in the germline V gene. Trimming took 9 bases from V and 0 from J, leaving 17 bases between them. The CDR3 DNA reads TGTGCCAGGAGATCAGGGAGCGGAACAACTAATGAAAAACTGTTTTTT. This codes for CARRSGSGTTNEKLFF.

In this sample, this clonotype turned up many times. The chain carries TRBV3-1 and TRBJ2-7, with D perhaps matching TRBD1 (5 bases). V dropped 0 bases and J dropped 3 bases, with 6 bases sitting between them. The length of the CDR3 is 13 residues. The germline V gene encodes CDR1 LGHDT and CDR2 YNNKEL (reference sequence). CDR3 DNA: TGTGCCAGCAGCCAAGACCAGGGCTACGAGCAGTACTTC. Protein: CASSQDQGYEQYF.

The chain employs TRBV4-1 and TRBJ2-6; TRBD1 might be the D (6 bases). There are 19 residues in the CDR3. Germline CDR1 reads MGHRA; CDR2 reads YSYEKL. The V and J ends lost 4 bases and 0 bases respectively, with 19 bases between them. The CDR3: CASSLRVGQGHSGANVLTF. CDR3 nucleotide sequence: TGCGCCAGCAGCCTTCGAGTGGGGCAGGGACACTCTGGGGCCAACGTCCTGACTTTC.

This clonotype was seen only a few times. The chain is built from TRBV4-3 and TRBJ2-1; the match to TRBD2 covers 12 bases. J was trimmed by 7 bases and V by 3 bases; bases with no gene match: 10. Germline V gene data show CDR1 as LGHNA and CDR2 as YSLEER. The CDR3 covers 17 residues. CDR3 DNA sequence: TGCGCCAGCAGCCACCGGCTCCTAGCGGGAGGGCGAAATGAGCAGTTCTTC. Its translation: CASSHRLLAGGRNEQFF.